These 31 T cell receptor beta chains originate from one sample sequenced in a study of T cells in Graves' hyperthyroidism and ophthalmopathy. RNA transcripts yielded amplified TCR beta CDR3 regions. RT-PCR in the first round (using the HTBI primer set) targeted the TCR CDR3. Each CDR3 protein gets one entry after TCRdb re-called the multiplex PCR reads with MiXCR. The table shows around 360,000 distinct CDR3 sequences, with 13% to 15% occurring only once. The sequencing sample was made of blood. The receptors derive from a woman aged 60-75 years with Graves' ophthalmopathy.

Concerning this clonotype itself: The CDR3 does not close with the conserved phenylalanine or tryptophan, likely indicating a read error. The gene calls are TRBV4-1 and TRBJ2-3, with D maybe TRBD2 (7 bases). Germline values: CDR1 MGHRA, CDR2 YSYEKL. V shed 0 bases and J shed 1 base, with 14 bases lying between them. CDR3 length equals 17 residues. In DNA, the CDR3 is TGCGCCAGCAGCCAAGATACGGGGGGCGCCGGCACAGATACGCAGTATTCT. Its protein product is CASSQDTGGAGTDTQYS.

This clonotype came up a few times. This chain joins TRBV2 and TRBJ1-6; D ambiguous. With 8 bases removed from V and 9 bases from J, the gap between germline ends came to 14 bases. CDR3 size: 13 residues. Germline V gene lookup returns CDR1 SNHLY and CDR2 FYNNEI. The CDR3, as DNA: TGTGCCAGCCGTCGAGGCAGCGGTTCACCCCTCCACTTT. Its translation is CASRRGSGSPLHF.

This clonotype has a handful of counts. The V and J genes are TRBV18 and TRBJ2-2; a possible D gene is TRBD1 (6 bases). Germline V gives CDR1 KGHSH, CDR2 LQKENI. The CDR3 extends over 14 amino acids. The ends were cut back, 5 bases at V and 10 bases at J, with 17 bases in the middle. CDR3: CASSSSTGSEELFF. CDR3 nucleotides: TGTGCCAGCTCATCTTCGACAGGCAGCGAGGAGCTGTTTTTT.

This clonotype was found many times. This chain connects TRBV20-1 to TRBJ2-3; the match to TRBD2 covers 8 bases. Germline lookup yields CDR1 DFQATT and CDR2 SNEGSKA (reference sequence). There are 16 residues in the CDR3. The V and J ends lost 0 bases and 5 bases, in that order; junction bases with no gene match: 10. The CDR3 protein is CSARDLIAGRKDTQYF. Written as DNA, the CDR3 is TGCAGTGCTAGAGATTTGATAGCGGGGAGAAAAGATACGCAGTATTTT.

This clonotype was counted between two and nine times. V gene TRBV28 combines with J gene TRBJ2-2, with 9 bases lining up with TRBD1. This CDR3 is built from 16 residues. The germline CDR1 and CDR2 sequences are MDHEN and SYDVKM. The trim removed 7 bases at V and 7 bases at J, leaving 13 bases unmatched. The CDR3 loop is CASMSWDRERVGELFF. In nucleotides, the CDR3 is TGTGCCAGCATGTCCTGGGACAGGGAAAGGGTCGGGGAGCTGTTTTTT.

This clonotype was recorded once. The V and J genes are TRBV11-2 and TRBJ2-7, with D unclear. V was cut by 0 bases and J by 5 bases, with 5 bases left in between. CDR3 size: 12 residues. Germline V gene sequence: CDR1 SGHAT, CDR2 FQNNGV. Here the CDR3 DNA reads TGTGCCAGCAGCTTAGATCAACACGAGCAGTACTTC. Encoded protein: CASSLDQHEQYF.

The J gene is TRBJ2-5, the V gene TRBV7-9; no firm D call. With 1 base removed from V and 5 bases from J, the gap between germline ends came to 8 bases. This CDR3 comprises 13 residues. Per germline, CDR1 SEHNR and CDR2 FQNEAQ (reference sequence). CDR3 bases: TGTGCCAGCAGCTTAGGTCCCCCCGAGACCCAGTACTTC. It translates to CASSLGPPETQYF.

A note on this clonotype: Possible read error: a much larger clone is one base away. The chain has TRBV5-1 and TRBJ2-3, with D possibly being TRBD1 or TRBD2 (5 bases each). V dropped 4 bases and J dropped 0 bases, with 9 bases sitting between them. Per the germline V gene, CDR1 is SGHRS and CDR2 is YFSETQ. This CDR3 has 14 residues. This CDR3 reads CASSGGRSTDTQYF. DNA for the CDR3: TGCGCCAGCAGCGGGGGACGGAGCACAGATACGCAGTATTTT.

In regard to this clonotype: Its ends do not fully match the called genes, so a read error is possible. The CDR3, as DNA: TGCAGTGCTAGAGATCTCGGACTAGCAATTAATGGGCAGTTCTTC. Amino acids: CSARDLGLAINGQFF. This chain links TRBV20-1 with TRBJ2-1; 8 bases are shared with TRBD2. This CDR3 contains 15 residues. CDR1 is DFQATT, CDR2 SNEGSKA, per germline (reference sequence).

This clonotype was recorded at least ten times. The J gene is TRBJ2-2, the V gene TRBV28, with no clear D. Germline V CDR1 and CDR2: MDHEN, SYDVKM. V gave up 4 bases and J gave up 6 bases, with 9 bases separating them. The length of the CDR3 is 13 residues. The CDR3 is CASSSQSPGELFF. The DNA for the CDR3 is TGTGCCAGCAGTTCCCAGAGTCCCGGGGAGCTGTTTTTT.

This clonotype occurred many times. The chain is built from TRBV20-1 and TRBJ2-7, with a tentative D call TRBD2 (6 bases). V was trimmed by 5 bases and J by 3 bases, leaving 14 bases between them. From germline, CDR1 is DFQATT and CDR2 SNEGSKA (reference sequence). This CDR3 is 13 amino acids long. The CDR3 is CSAGEEGVYEQYF. In DNA form, the CDR3 reads TGCAGTGCTGGGGAGGAGGGAGTCTACGAGCAGTACTTC.

This clonotype was detected many times. The rearrangement links TRBV3-1 to TRBJ1-1; no clear D gene. V was trimmed by 0 bases and J by 5 bases, leaving 13 bases between them. Germline lookup yields CDR1 LGHDT and CDR2 YNNKEL (reference sequence). The CDR3 sequence is 15 residues long. The CDR3 sequence: CASSQDGGMVTEAFF. The CDR3 nucleotides read TGTGCCAGCAGCCAAGATGGAGGTATGGTAACTGAAGCTTTCTTT.

This clonotype turned up a few times. The chain joins TRBV24-1 to TRBJ2-3, with 12 positions matching TRBD1. V trimming: 11 bases; J trimming: 6 bases; junction bases outside the gene matches: 11. The CDR3 is 15 amino acids. CDR1 and CDR2 from the germline V gene are KGHDR and SFDVKD. The CDR3 loop reads CASRGGQGASDTQYF. As DNA, the CDR3 is TGTGCCAGCAGGGGGGGACAGGGGGCTTCTGATACGCAGTATTTT.

In its sample, this clonotype was seen many times. The genes are TRBV2 and TRBJ2-3; the match to TRBD2 covers 8 bases. This CDR3 spans 13 amino acids. J lost 2 bases, V lost 8 bases, and 3 bases had no gene match. CDR1 and CDR2 (germline): SNHLY, FYNNEI. The CDR3 loop is CASELAATDTQYF. The DNA for the CDR3 is TGTGCCAGCGAACTAGCGGCCACAGATACGCAGTATTTT.

J is TRBJ1-1 and V is TRBV9; no definite D call. CDR3 length equals 14 residues. Trimming removed 2 bases at V and 0 bases at J, with 8 bases between. Germline-derived CDR1 and CDR2 are SGDLS and YYNGEE. CDR3 protein: CASSVGNLNTEAFF. CDR3 nucleotide sequence: TGTGCCAGCAGCGTGGGAAATCTGAACACTGAAGCTTTCTTT.

In the case of this clonotype: A read error may explain this, as a much larger clone is one base away. This rearrangement joins TRBV28 to TRBJ2-7, with TRBD2 as a possible D gene (6 bases). The CDR3 totals 14 residues. The germline V and J ends were trimmed by 7 bases and 2 bases, with 15 bases remaining between them. The germline V gene encodes CDR1 MDHEN and CDR2 SYDVKM. The CDR3 here is CASTSRDSTYEQYF. The CDR3 nucleotides are TGTGCCAGCACCTCCCGGGACTCTACCTACGAGCAGTACTTC.

This clonotype occurred many times. V and J are TRBV3-1 and TRBJ2-7; D is tentatively TRBD1 or TRBD2 (6 bases each). V lost 2 bases and J lost 3, with 17 bases in between. CDR1 is LGHDT, CDR2 YNNKEL, per germline (reference sequence). This CDR3 spans 16 amino acids. The CDR3 spells CASSQRRGAAFYEQYF. The CDR3 nucleotides read TGTGCCAGCAGCCAACGTAGGGGGGCCGCGTTCTACGAGCAGTACTTC.

In this sample, this clonotype turned up many times. The chain is built from TRBV7-9 and TRBJ2-7; tentative D call: TRBD1 (5 bases). Germline values: CDR1 SEHNR, CDR2 FQNEAQ (reference sequence). Trimming cost V 1 base and J 6 bases, with 13 bases left between them. There are 14 residues in the CDR3. CDR3 coding DNA: TGTGCCAGCAGCTTAGAAAGGGGCCCCGGCGAGCAGTACTTC. It is translated as CASSLERGPGEQYF.

This clonotype has a count of ten or more. The rearrangement uses TRBV5-6 and TRBJ2-3, with TRBD1 identical over 8 bases. The germline CDR1 and CDR2 sequences are SGHDT and YYEEEE. The V and J ends lost 4 bases and 3 bases, in that order; junction bases with no gene match: 10. The CDR3 runs 16 residues. The CDR3 DNA reads TGTGCCAGCAGCCCATTCGGACAGGGCGGGACAGATACGCAGTATTTT. Protein product: CASSPFGQGGTDTQYF.

This chain connects TRBV7-2 to TRBJ1-6; D is uncertain. V lost 5 bases to trimming and J lost 10 bases, with 18 bases between them. Per germline, CDR1 SGHTA and CDR2 FQGNSA. CDR3 length equals 15 residues. CDR3: CASSAPRALTSPLHF. CDR3 sequence (DNA): TGTGCCAGCAGCGCCCCCCGGGCACTAACCTCACCCCTCCACTTT.

At least ten counts were recorded for this clonotype. J is TRBJ2-1 and V is TRBV27; the match to TRBD2 covers 10 bases. J lost 5 bases, V lost 0 bases, and 13 bases had no gene match. The CDR3 is made up of 19 amino acids. Germline values: CDR1 MNHEY, CDR2 SMNVEV (reference sequence). The CDR3 here is CASSLSGTSVSKGHNEQFF. CDR3 nucleotide sequence: TGTGCCAGCAGTTTATCCGGGACTAGCGTTAGCAAAGGTCACAATGAGCAGTTCTTC.

This clonotype was counted ten times or more. The V call is TRBV5-1, the J call TRBJ2-2; TRBD1 aligns across 10 bases. CDR1 SGHRS and CDR2 YFSETQ come from the germline V gene. CDR3 length: 15 amino acids. With 6 bases clipped from V and 4 bases from J, the junction kept 6 bases outside the gene matches. The CDR3 nucleotides read TGCGCCAGCAAGACAGGGGGCGAGGGCACCGGGGAGCTGTTTTTT. Translation: CASKTGGEGTGELFF. The full variable domain, its missing parts supplied by reference TRBV5-1 and TRBJ2-2, is KAGVTQTPRYLIKTRGQQVTLSCSPISGHRSVSWYQQTPGQGLQFLFEYFSETQRNKGNFPGRFSGRQFSNSRSEMNVSTLELGDSALYLCASKTGGEGTGELFFGEGSRLTVL.

This clonotype was recorded many times. V and J are TRBV3-1 and TRBJ2-3; 9 bases match TRBD2. Germline-derived CDR1 and CDR2 are LGHDT and YNNKEL (reference sequence). The CDR3 loop spans 15 amino acids. With V trimmed by 4 bases and J by 3 bases, 5 bases remained unmatched. The CDR3 reads CASSLRGRETDTQYF. CDR3 in DNA: TGTGCCAGCAGCCTGCGCGGGAGGGAGACAGATACGCAGTATTTT.

Ten or more counts support this clonotype. This chain connects TRBV12-3 or TRBV12-4 to TRBJ1-3; no clear D. Trimming left V 4 bases short and J 2 bases short, with 9 bases between. The CDR3 length is 14 residues. The CDR3 protein is CASSSRRTGNTIYF. Here the CDR3 DNA reads TGTGCCAGCAGTTCCCGGCGAACTGGAAACACCATATATTTT.

The CDR3 DNA follows: TGCAGCGTTGAAAAGCGGAGCTCCTACAATGAGCAGTTCTTC. As protein: CSVEKRSSYNEQFF. The chain joins TRBV29-1 to TRBJ2-1, with D possibly matching TRBD2 (5 bases). Trimming pared 2 bases from V and 0 bases from J, leaving 8 bases between. The CDR3 has 14 residues. CDR1 and CDR2 (germline): SQVTM, ANQGSEA.

This clonotype appeared a few times. The chain joins TRBV10-3 to TRBJ1-5, with unresolved D. This CDR3 region has 12 residues. Germline CDR1 ENHRY, CDR2 SYGVKD. V dropped 10 bases and J dropped 5 bases, with 12 bases sitting between them. CDR3 in DNA: TGTGCCACCCCCCCCGCCTATCAGCCCCAGCATTTT. Amino acids: CATPPAYQPQHF.

This clonotype was seen ten or more times. CDR3 residues: CASSPSPLGSPAYEQYF. The CDR3 nucleotides read TGTGCCAGCAGCCCAAGTCCCCTAGGGAGTCCTGCTTACGAGCAGTACTTC. The chain combines TRBV11-2 with TRBJ2-7; D perhaps matches TRBD2 (5 bases). CDR1 SGHAT and CDR2 FQNNGV come from the germline V gene. Trimming shortened V by 5 bases and J by 4 bases, and 24 bases separated the two germline ends. The CDR3 length is 17 residues.

The genes are TRBV27 and TRBJ2-2; D may match TRBD1 or TRBD2 (5 bases each). Germline CDR1 and CDR2: MNHEY and SMNVEV (reference sequence). There are 16 residues in the CDR3. V lost 1 base to trimming and J lost 6 bases, with 15 bases between them. CDR3: CASSLFTGLTSGELFF. In DNA, the CDR3 is TGTGCCAGCAGTTTATTTACGGGGCTCACGTCCGGGGAGCTGTTTTTT.

This clonotype turned up a few times. The chain employs TRBV27 and TRBJ2-1; no clear D. Germline CDR1 reads MNHEY; CDR2 reads SMNVEV (reference sequence). The CDR3 extends over 13 amino acids. Trimming cost V 4 bases and J 5 bases, with 9 bases left between them. The CDR3 DNA reads TGTGCCAGCAGTTCCAGAAGCAACAATGAGCAGTTCTTC. This translates into CASSSRSNNEQFF.

This clonotype was counted a few times. One end of the junction is discordant with germline, which a read error may explain. The J gene is TRBJ1-1, the V gene TRBV28, with D hard to call. Germline V gene sequence: CDR1 MDHEN, CDR2 SYDVKM. The CDR3 contains 11 residues. CDR3 loop: CASSWNTEAFF. The CDR3 DNA follows: TGTGCCAGCAGTTGGAACACTGAGGCTTTCTTT.

This chain connects TRBV28 to TRBJ2-1, with no clear D. The J call is doubtful: the DNA matches TRBJ2-7 better. From germline, CDR1 is MDHEN and CDR2 SYDVKM. This CDR3 spans 16 amino acids. The CDR3 is CASSSFRRYSYNEQYF. In nucleotides, the CDR3 is TGTGCCAGCAGTTCCTTTAGACGGTACTCCTACAATGAGCAGTACTTC.